This T cell receptor beta chain stems from a study of metastatic and nonmetastatic thyroid tumors. Findings and caveats of the study: Malignant thyroid tumors reportedly had TCR beta diversity that was significantly higher than in benign nodules, in blood and tumor.

TCRdb reanalyzed the PCR reads with MiXCR. The sample lists about 59,000 clones, 15% to 20% seen once, with about 9.4% in the top ten. This clone has at least ten counts. Its specificity is unknown. Thyroid surgery was performed in patients who had received no treatment beforehand. Material: blood. This sequence originates from a male donor with papillary thyroid cancer or a benign thyroid nodule (not recorded which). Some clones in this sample may be carry-over from other donors' samples.

CDR3 sequence (DNA): TGTGCCAGCAGCCGCCAGGGAGGGGGTGGCACAGATACGCAGTATTTT. Its translation: CASSRQGGGGTDTQYF. The chain uses TRBV6-4 and TRBJ2-3, with D tentatively TRBD2 (7 bases). The CDR3 extends over 16 amino acids. Trimming removed 6 bases at V and 1 base at J, with 17 bases between. CDR1 is MRHNA and CDR2 is SNTAGT in the germline V gene.